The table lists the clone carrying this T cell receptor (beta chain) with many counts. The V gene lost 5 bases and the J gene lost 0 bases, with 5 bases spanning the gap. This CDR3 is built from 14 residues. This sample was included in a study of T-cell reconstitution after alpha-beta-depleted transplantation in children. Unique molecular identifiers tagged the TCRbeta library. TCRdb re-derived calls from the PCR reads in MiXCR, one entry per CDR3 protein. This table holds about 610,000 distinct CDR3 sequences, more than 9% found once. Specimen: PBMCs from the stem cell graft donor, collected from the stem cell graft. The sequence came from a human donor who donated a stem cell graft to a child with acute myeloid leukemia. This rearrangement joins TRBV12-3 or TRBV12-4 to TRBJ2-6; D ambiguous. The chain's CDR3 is CASSTSSGANVLTF. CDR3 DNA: TGTGCCAGCAGTACAAGCTCTGGGGCCAACGTCCTGACTTTC.